The rows below give T cell receptor beta chains drawn from one sample of a study of T cell repertoires in cytomegalovirus infection. TCRdb reanalysed the reads using MiXCR and keeps one entry per CDR3 protein. The sample holds approximately 190,000 distinct CDR3 sequences, 28% seen once. Material for sequencing was PBMCs. The receptors were gathered from a human donor in good health (CMV status not recorded). Some clones in this sample may be carry-over from other donors' samples. The CDR3 runs from the conserved cysteine through the conserved F or W. The order of the fields is clone size, D gene, J gene, V gene, CDR3 protein, CDR3 DNA. The D gene is left open where the match is weak. Only some rows state a clone size, as once, few, many or a class for expanded clones.

once | . | TRBJ1-6 | TRBV11-2 | CASSSSGHLGSPLHF | TGTGCCAGCAGCTCGTCGGGACATTTGGGTTCACCCCTCCACTTT
. | . | TRBJ1-1 | TRBV5-1 | CASSSRSGMGAFF | TGCGCCAGCAGCTCTCGAAGTGGGATGGGAGCTTTCTTT
. | . | TRBJ2-7 | TRBV19 | CASSIEGKSSYEQYF | TGTGCCAGTAGTATAGAGGGGAAAAGCTCCTACGAGCAGTACTTC
. | . | TRBJ2-5 | TRBV6-1 | CASSYGQETQYF | TGTGCCAGCAGTTACGGCCAAGAGACCCAGTACTTC
few | . | TRBJ1-1 | TRBV5-1 | CASSFQSGSYTEAFF | TGCGCCAGCAGCTTCCAATCAGGGAGCTACACTGAAGCTTTCTTT
few | TRBD2 | TRBJ2-3 | TRBV20-1 | CSATRTSGGSSDTQYF | TGCAGTGCGACTCGGACTAGCGGGGGCTCTTCGGATACGCAGTATTTT
. | . | TRBJ2-3 | TRBV20-1 | CSALWTVTDTQYF | TGCAGTGCCCTCTGGACAGTCACAGATACGCAGTATTTT
few | . | TRBJ1-2 | TRBV10-3 | CAISDFRQANYGYTF | TGTGCCATCAGTGATTTTCGACAGGCGAACTATGGCTACACCTTC
. | . | TRBJ2-1 | TRBV7-2 | CASSLDSNYNEQFF | TGTGCCAGCAGCTTAGATTCCAACTACAATGAGCAGTTCTTC
. | . | TRBJ2-7 | TRBV2 | CASIELSNEQYF | TGTGCCAGCATAGAACTCTCCAACGAGCAGTACTTC
. | TRBD1 | TRBJ1-2 | TRBV20-1 | CSALDRGRIDGYTF | TGCAGTGCCTTGGACAGGGGGCGCATTGATGGCTACACCTTC
few | . | TRBJ1-2 | TRBV6-2/TRBV6-3 | CASRPIVGGGPYGYTF | TGTGCCAGCAGACCAATTGTTGGCGGCGGACCCTATGGCTACACCTTC
few | TRBD1 | TRBJ2-3 | TRBV20-1 | CSVHPGQGSDTQYF | TGCAGTGTCCACCCGGGACAGGGATCAGATACGCAGTATTTT
few | TRBD1 | TRBJ1-5 | TRBV6-1 | CASRPRPWDSGDQPQHF | TGTGCCAGCAGGCCTAGACCCTGGGACAGCGGGGATCAGCCCCAGCATTTT
many | TRBD1 | TRBJ1-1 | TRBV7-2 | CASSRYGQGDTEAFF | TGTGCCAGCAGCCGCTACGGACAGGGTGACACTGAAGCTTTCTTT
. | TRBD1 | TRBJ2-5 | TRBV7-2 | CASSVRSTGYETQYF | TGTGCCAGCAGCGTCCGATCGACAGGGTACGAGACCCAGTACTTC
few | TRBD1 | TRBJ1-2 | TRBV7-3 | CASSHRTGTGYTF | TGTGCCAGCAGCCACCGGACAGGGACCGGCTACACCTTC
. | TRBD2 | TRBJ2-5 | TRBV6-2/TRBV6-3 | CASVGLAGLRETQYF | TGTGCCAGCGTCGGACTAGCGGGGTTGAGGGAGACCCAGTACTTC
. | TRBD1 | TRBJ2-7 | TRBV23-1 | CASRKLPGTGDYEQYF | TGCGCCAGCAGGAAACTTCCCGGGACAGGGGACTACGAGCAGTACTTC
many | TRBD1 | TRBJ1-1 | TRBV6-5 | CASSYYPPAGQGIVEAFF | TGTGCCAGCAGTTATTATCCCCCTGCGGGACAGGGAATTGTTGAAGCTTTCTTT
. | . | TRBJ2-6 | TRBV6-1 | CASWPGFVRAGANVLTF | TGTGCCAGCTGGCCAGGCTTCGTTAGGGCTGGGGCCAACGTCCTGACTTTC
few | TRBD2 | TRBJ2-3 | TRBV7-3 | CASSPSGIAGLTDTQYF | TGTGCCAGCAGCCCTTCGGGAATAGCGGGCCTCACAGATACGCAGTATTTT
many | TRBD1 | TRBJ1-5 | TRBV7-8 | CASSLGDRGYGSNQPQHF | TGTGCCAGCAGCTTAGGGGACAGGGGGTATGGCAGCAATCAGCCCCAGCATTTT
. | . | TRBJ1-1 | TRBV6-2/TRBV6-3 | CASSYSTGPHTEAFF | TGTGCCAGCAGTTACTCGACCGGGCCCCACACTGAAGCTTTCTTT
few | . | TRBJ2-7 | TRBV11-2 | CASSPLFLYEQYF | TGTGCCAGCAGCCCGCTCTTTCTTTACGAGCAGTACTTC
many | . | TRBJ2-1 | TRBV7-6 | CASSLAGSSWEQFF | TGTGCCAGCAGCTTAGCTGGCAGTTCGTGGGAGCAGTTCTTC
. | . | TRBJ1-2 | TRBV11-2 | CASSPINYGYTF | TGTGCCAGCAGCCCCATTAACTATGGCTACACCTTC
few | . | TRBJ1-2 | TRBV10-3 | CAITLGGGKNYGYTF | TGTGCCATCACCCTGGGGGGCGGGAAGAACTATGGCTACACCTTC
. | . | TRBJ1-1 | TRBV7-8 | CASIPRPGTEAFF | TGTGCCAGCATCCCCCGTCCCGGGACTGAAGCTTTCTTT
once | . | TRBJ2-7 | TRBV5-4 | CASSDGGGYYEQYF | TGTGCCAGCTCCGACGGGGGCGGTTACTACGAGCAGTACTTC
few | . | TRBJ2-1 | TRBV19 | CASSIRQFGGEQFF | TGTGCCAGTAGTATACGCCAGTTTGGCGGAGAGCAGTTCTTC
. | TRBD1 | TRBJ1-1 | TRBV9 | CASSASRGEGTEAFF | TGTGCCAGCAGCGCCTCCAGGGGGGAAGGGACTGAAGCTTTCTTT
. | TRBD1 | TRBJ2-7 | TRBV29-1 | CSVRDRGGSYEQYF | TGCAGCGTCCGTGACAGGGGAGGCTCCTACGAGCAGTACTTC
. | . | TRBJ1-5 | TRBV10-2 | CASRQTFSNQPQHF | TGCGCCAGCCGACAGACTTTTAGCAATCAGCCCCAGCATTTT
few | . | TRBJ2-5 | TRBV2 | CASSEMEGRTQYF | TGTGCCAGCAGTGAAATGGAGGGGAGGACCCAGTACTTC
. | TRBD1 | TRBJ1-1 | TRBV7-2 | CASSSWTGGTAAFF | TGTGCCAGCAGCTCCTGGACAGGGGGGACTGCAGCTTTCTTT
. | . | TRBJ2-2 | TRBV12-5 | CASGFNTGELFF | TGTGCTAGTGGTTTTAACACCGGGGAGCTGTTTTTT
. | . | TRBJ1-1 | TRBV19 | CASSMSGNRNTEAFF | TGTGCCAGTAGTATGTCAGGGAACCGGAACACTGAAGCTTTCTTT
few | . | TRBJ1-5 | TRBV7-2 | CASSLRVGNQPQHF | TGTGCCAGCAGCCTCAGGGTGGGCAATCAGCCCCAGCATTTT
. | . | TRBJ2-2 | TRBV29-1 | CSVSQGQRTGELFF | TGCAGCGTTTCTCAGGGTCAGCGCACCGGGGAGCTGTTTTTT
few | . | TRBJ2-7 | TRBV6-1 | CASTRDTYEQYF | TGTGCCAGCACCAGGGACACGTACGAGCAGTACTTC
. | TRBD1 | TRBJ2-7 | TRBV7-2 | CASSLRQGAGEQYF | TGTGCCAGCAGCTTAAGGCAGGGGGCGGGCGAGCAGTACTTC
. | . | TRBJ2-7 | TRBV6-5 | CASSYSPTGAGSYEQYF | TGTGCCAGCAGTTACTCCCCTACGGGGGCTGGGTCCTACGAGCAGTACTTC
. | . | TRBJ2-7 | TRBV5-1 | CASSLAGESTYEQYF | TGCGCCAGCAGCTTGGCGGGGGAGAGCACCTACGAGCAGTACTTC
. | TRBD1 | TRBJ2-7 | TRBV7-9 | CASSDRVFGEQYF | TGTGCCAGCAGCGACAGGGTTTTTGGCGAGCAGTACTTC
. | . | TRBJ2-1 | TRBV7-9 | CASSLGGHNEQFF | TGTGCCAGCAGCTTAGGGGGGCACAATGAGCAGTTCTTC
. | . | TRBJ1-4 | TRBV20-1 | CSARDRQSILEKLFF | TGCAGTGCTAGGGATCGACAGAGCATACTCGAAAAACTGTTTTTT
. | . | TRBJ1-6 | TRBV7-2 | CASSLGSGTYNSPLHF | TGTGCCAGCAGCTTAGGGTCTGGGACATATAATTCACCCCTCCACTTT
. | TRBD1 | TRBJ1-6 | TRBV20-1 | CSASRQGEGSPLHF | TGCAGTGCTAGTCGACAGGGGGAGGGTTCACCCCTCCACTTT
. | TRBD2 | TRBJ2-1 | TRBV7-9 | CASSPGELAGALTYYNEQFF | TGTGCCAGCAGCCCGGGGGAACTAGCGGGGGCCCTTACATACTACAATGAGCAGTTCTTC
. | . | TRBJ2-4 | TRBV20-1 | CSVRGNGDIQYF | TGCAGTGTACGAGGGAACGGGGACATTCAGTACTTC
. | TRBD2 | TRBJ2-2 | TRBV11-3 | CASSSTAGVTGELFF | TGTGCCAGCAGCTCTACAGCGGGGGTCACCGGGGAGCTGTTTTTT
few | . | TRBJ1-1 | TRBV6-6 | CASRIPGRAFGTEAFF | TGTGCCAGCAGAATCCCCGGACGGGCTTTTGGCACTGAAGCTTTCTTT
. | TRBD1 | TRBJ1-4 | TRBV9 | CASSRTSIRDSFNEKLFF | TGTGCCAGCAGTCGAACATCCATCCGGGACAGCTTTAATGAAAAACTGTTTTTT
many | TRBD1 | TRBJ1-2 | TRBV7-2 | CASSLRQGLYGYTF | TGTGCCAGCAGCTTACGACAGGGGCTATATGGCTACACCTTC
many | TRBD2 | TRBJ2-7 | TRBV6-6 | CASSYDGGAGTDEQYF | TGTGCCAGCAGTTATGACGGGGGGGCCGGGACCGACGAGCAGTACTTC
. | . | TRBJ2-5 | TRBV9 | CASSVGTEQETQYF | TGTGCCAGCAGCGTAGGGACAGAACAAGAGACCCAGTACTTC
. | TRBD1 | TRBJ1-2 | TRBV12-3/TRBV12-4 | CASSSRTGGADHTF | TGTGCCAGCAGTTCTCGGACAGGGGGCGCGGACCACACCTTC
few | . | TRBJ2-2 | TRBV28 | CASSLRGRPTGELFF | TGTGCCAGCAGTTTACGGGGCAGACCCACCGGGGAGCTGTTTTTT